The 21 T cell receptor beta chains listed next were all sequenced from one sample in a study of T cell repertoires in ileal Crohn's disease. The data were produced by immunoSEQ multiplex PCR, yet TCRdb's version contains in-frame clones alone and is incomplete. The sample yields tens of thousands of clones, roughly nine tenths seen once. Stated time point: neoterminal ileum biopsy at postoperative endoscopy, about 6 months after surgery. The specimen was ileal tissue. These receptors came from an adult with Crohn's disease.

J is TRBJ1-5 and V is TRBV6-1, with D hard to call. V was pared by 7 bases and J by 3 bases, with 13 bases between. The CDR3 covers 14 residues. CDR1 and CDR2 (germline): MNHNS, SASEGT. This CDR3 reads CASNILGDNQPQHF. Here the CDR3 DNA reads TGTGCCAGCAACATCCTCGGGGACAATCAGCCCCAGCATTTT.

The chain combines TRBV5-4 with TRBJ1-1, with D maybe TRBD1 (6 bases). The CDR3 spans 15 residues. Germline CDR1 is SGHNT and CDR2 is YYREEE (reference sequence). The V gene lost 0 bases and the J gene lost 7 bases, with 16 bases spanning the gap. This CDR3 reads CASSLDRARALEAFF. CDR3 in DNA: TGTGCCAGCAGCTTGGACAGGGCAAGGGCCCTTGAAGCTTTCTTT.

The chain has TRBV14 and TRBJ2-2, with 7 positions matching TRBD1. V lost 5 bases to trimming and J lost 2 bases; unmatched junction nucleotides: 23. The V gene's germline CDR1 is SGHDN and CDR2 FVKESK. CDR3 length: 21 amino acids. Here the CDR3 DNA reads TGTGCCAGCAGCGGCAGGGGGTCGAAGACCAACCCCAAAATCAACACCGGGGAGCTGTTTTTT. Its translation is CASSGRGSKTNPKINTGELFF.

The CDR3 coding sequence is TGTGCCAGCAGCTTAGGGGGCAGAGGCACAGATACGCAGTATTTT. As protein: CASSLGGRGTDTQYF. V usage is TRBV7-9 and J usage is TRBJ2-3; weak D call: TRBD1 (5 bases). The germline V gene encodes CDR1 SEHNR and CDR2 FQNEAQ (reference sequence). V lost 1 base to trimming and J lost 1 base, with 9 bases between them. The CDR3 contains 15 residues.

The CDR3 DNA reads as TGCGCCAGCAGCCTACCGAAGAGACAAGATGATAACTATGGCTACACCTTC. As protein: CASSLPKRQDDNYGYTF. This sequence joins TRBV5-1 and TRBJ1-2; D is undetermined. Deletions cut 4 bases from V and 1 base from J, with 20 bases between. The CDR3 extends over 17 amino acids. Germline V gives CDR1 SGHRS, CDR2 YFSETQ. Variable domain in full (rest from reference TRBV5-1 and TRBJ1-2): KAGVTQTPRYLIKTRGQQVTLSCSPISGHRSVSWYQQTPGQGLQFLFEYFSETQRNKGNFPGRFSGRQFSNSRSEMNVSTLELGDSALYLCASSLPKRQDDNYGYTFGSGTRLTVV.

J is TRBJ1-2 and V is TRBV5-1, with D uncertain. V gave up 2 bases and J gave up 4 bases, with 6 bases separating them. The germline gives CDR1 SGHRS, CDR2 YFSETQ. This CDR3 comprises 12 residues. The CDR3 DNA reads TGCGCCAGCAGCTTAGAGGGCTATGGCTACACCTTC. This gives the protein CASSLEGYGYTF. Variable domain in full (rest from reference TRBV5-1 and TRBJ1-2): KAGVTQTPRYLIKTRGQQVTLSCSPISGHRSVSWYQQTPGQGLQFLFEYFSETQRNKGNFPGRFSGRQFSNSRSEMNVSTLELGDSALYLCASSLEGYGYTFGSGTRLTVV.

V is TRBV5-1 and J is TRBJ2-6; the D is unclear. This CDR3 spans 14 amino acids. In germline, CDR1 is SGHRS, CDR2 YFSETQ. The V end lost 3 bases, the J end lost 4 bases, and 8 bases lay between the germline ends. The CDR3 DNA reads TGCGCCAGCAGCTCCCTCCAGGGGGCCAACGTCCTGACTTTC. Its translation: CASSSLQGANVLTF.

This chain links TRBV23-1 with TRBJ2-5; D gene uncertain. TRBV23-1 qualifies as an ORF whose function is uncertain. The CDR3 spans 17 residues. Trimming removed 0 bases at V and 4 bases at J, with 18 bases between. The CDR3 protein is CASSQSRAVPKIETQYF. CDR3 DNA sequence: TGCGCCAGCAGTCAATCTCGTGCGGTCCCGAAAATAGAGACCCAGTACTTC.

The rearrangement joins TRBV5-4 to TRBJ2-5, with D tentatively TRBD1 (6 bases). This CDR3 has 13 residues. V lost 2 bases and J 5 bases, leaving 10 bases between the germline ends. Germline V CDR1 and CDR2: SGHNT, YYREEE (reference sequence). For the CDR3, the DNA is TGTGCCAGCAGCTTCCGAACAGGGGAGACCCAGTACTTC. Residues: CASSFRTGETQYF.

This clone was seen only a few times. The V gene is TRBV19, the J gene TRBJ1-4, with D maybe TRBD1 (6 bases). CDR3 length equals 13 residues. Trimming took off 9 bases at V and 5 bases at J, with 13 bases between the two ends. Per the germline V gene, CDR1 is LNHDA and CDR2 is SQIVND (reference sequence). In DNA, the CDR3 is TGTGCCAGCCGCACAGGGAAGAATGAAAAACTGTTTTTT. The encoded protein is CASRTGKNEKLFF.

The rearrangement joins TRBV23-1 to TRBJ1-4, with D hard to call. TRBV23-1 is an ORF; its function is uncertain. With 4 bases removed from V and 0 bases from J, the gap between germline ends came to 18 bases. The length of the CDR3 is 18 residues. Here the CDR3 DNA reads TGCGCCAGCAGTCCCCTAAAACAAGCCGGGACAACTAATGAAAAACTGTTTTTT. It specifies CASSPLKQAGTTNEKLFF.

This rearrangement joins TRBV28 to TRBJ2-5, with D possibly matching TRBD2 (7 bases). The CDR3 is 14 residues long. Germline CDR1 reads MDHEN; CDR2 reads SYDVKM. V was pared by 7 bases and J by 2 bases, with 14 bases between. CDR3 protein: CASIQGGVQETQYF. The DNA for the CDR3 is TGTGCCAGCATTCAAGGGGGGGTACAAGAGACCCAGTACTTC.

This chain uses TRBV7-8 with TRBJ2-1; 12 bases are a match to TRBD2. Unmatched junction bases numbered 7, after V lost 0 bases and J lost 7 bases. The CDR3 extends over 17 amino acids. The germline gives CDR1 SGHVS, CDR2 FQNEAQ. The CDR3 DNA reads TGTGCCAGCAGCTTAGCGGGATATGGGACTAGCGGGAATGAGCAGTTCTTC. This translates into CASSLAGYGTSGNEQFF.

J is TRBJ1-2 and V is TRBV6-5; the D gene is possibly TRBD1 (5 bases). CDR1 is MNHEY and CDR2 is SVGAGI in the germline V gene. Deletions cut 7 bases from V and 7 bases from J, with 10 bases between. This CDR3 is built from 11 residues. The CDR3 DNA sequence: TGTGCCAGCAAGGTGGGGGGTGGCTACACCTTC. It translates to CASKVGGGYTF.

The chain employs TRBV19 and TRBJ1-1; maybe TRBD1 (5 bases). The germline V gene has CDR1 LNHDA and CDR2 SQIVND (reference sequence). Trimming removed 3 bases from V and 3 bases from J, with 17 bases in between. This CDR3 is 16 amino acids long. CDR3 DNA sequence: TGTGCCAGTAGTATCGATCCAGGGCAAATTTACACTGAAGCTTTCTTT. It translates to CASSIDPGQIYTEAFF.

This clone was picked up one time. The chain recombines TRBV18 with TRBJ1-2, with TRBD1 matching 7 bases. The J segment lost 3 bases and the V segment lost 3 bases, leaving 4 bases of the junction unmatched. There are 14 residues in the CDR3. Germline V gives CDR1 KGHSH, CDR2 LQKENI. DNA for the CDR3: TGTGCCAGCTCACCGACAGGGTCTGACTATGGCTACACCTTC. This translates into CASSPTGSDYGYTF. Full variable domain (remainder filled in from reference TRBV18 and TRBJ1-2): NAGVMQNPRHLVRRRGQEARLRCSPMKGHSHVYWYRQLPEEGLKFMVYLQKENIIDESGMPKERFSAEFPKEGPSILRIQQVVRGDSAAYFCASSPTGSDYGYTFGSGTRLTVV.

A single count supports this clone. This chain connects TRBV28 to TRBJ1-2; no clear D gene. Germline loops: CDR1 MDHEN, CDR2 SYDVKM. This CDR3 spans 12 amino acids. Trimming removed 3 bases at V and 8 bases at J, with 10 bases between. The CDR3 DNA sequence: TGTGCCAGCAGTTTCCTTCGGCGGGGCTACACCTTC. This sequence encodes CASSFLRRGYTF.

The V gene is TRBV27, the J gene TRBJ1-2, with 12 bases identical to TRBD1. The CDR3 sequence is 14 residues long. The trim removed 6 bases at V and 8 bases at J, leaving 7 bases unmatched. Germline CDR1 reads MNHEY; CDR2 reads SMNVEV (reference sequence). The DNA of the CDR3 is TGTGCCAGCAGGTCCGGGACAGGGGGCTGGGGCTACACCTTC. Translated, it gives CASRSGTGGWGYTF.

The chain employs TRBV5-1 and TRBJ2-3; 9 bases are shared with TRBD1. Germline-derived CDR1 and CDR2 are SGHRS and YFSETQ. This CDR3 contains 15 residues. After removal of 0 bases from V and 8 bases from J, the junction contained 7 bases not matched to a gene. The CDR3 bases are TGCGCCAGCAGCTTGGGGGGACAGGGAGTCCCTACGCAGTATTTT. Translation gives CASSLGGQGVPTQYF.

The rearrangement uses TRBV30 and TRBJ1-3; no reliable D call. Germline CDR1 GTSNPN, CDR2 SVGIG (reference sequence). Deletions cut 0 bases from V and 0 bases from J, with 6 bases between. The CDR3 is made up of 14 amino acids. CDR3 DNA: TGTGCCTGGAGTGTAGGCGGCTCTGGAAACACCATATATTTT. This encodes CAWSVGGSGNTIYF.

In its sample, this clone was seen once. The CDR3 protein is CASSESGTEQFF. CDR3 nucleotides: TGTGCCAGCAGTGAAAGCGGGACAGAGCAGTTCTTC. This chain uses TRBV7-2 with TRBJ2-1; a weak D match, TRBD2 (7 bases). CDR1 is SGHTA and CDR2 is FQGNSA in the germline V gene. The CDR3 contains 12 residues. V lost 6 bases and J lost 10, with 13 bases in between.